The 9 T cell receptor beta chains below come from one sample, sequenced in a study of T cells after yellow fever vaccination. Each CDR3 protein gets one entry after TCRdb re-called the 5' RACE reads with MiXCR. This sample has about 200,000 distinct CDR3 sequences; around 3.1% occur once, and the top ten carry about 3%. Here the sequenced sample was CD4+ T cells sorted from PBMCs, taken 10 days after the yellow fever booster vaccination. Source of these receptors: a man between 18 and 29 years old who received the YFV17D yellow fever vaccine.

This chain uses TRBV5-1 with TRBJ2-5, with 7 bases aligning to TRBD2. With 2 bases clipped from V and 5 bases from J, the junction kept 9 bases outside the gene matches. This CDR3 has 15 residues. Germline V gene sequence: CDR1 SGHRS, CDR2 YFSETQ. The CDR3 DNA reads as TGCGCCAGCAGCTTCGGGACTACACCGGGGGAGACCCAGTACTTC. Its protein is CASSFGTTPGETQYF.

This clonotype has a handful of counts. V is TRBV5-5 and J is TRBJ2-5, with TRBD2 matching 10 bases. Germline lookup yields CDR1 SGHKS and CDR2 YYEKEE (reference sequence). CDR3 size: 15 residues. After removal of 0 bases from V and 7 bases from J, the junction contained 6 bases not matched to a gene. CDR3 sequence: CASSLDVLAGRTQYF. In DNA form, the CDR3 reads TGTGCCAGCAGCTTGGACGTACTAGCGGGGAGGACCCAGTACTTC. The variable domain in full, with the rest retrieved from reference TRBV5-5 and TRBJ2-5, is DAGVTQSPTHLIKTRGQQVTLRCSPISGHKSVSWYQQVLGQGPQFIFQYYEKEERGRGNFPDRFSARQFPNYSSELNVNALLLGDSALYLCASSLDVLAGRTQYFGPGTRLLVL.

J is TRBJ2-5 and V is TRBV9; 7 nucleotides match TRBD2. CDR1 SGDLS and CDR2 YYNGEE come from the germline V gene. The CDR3 totals 14 residues. Germline trimming cut 4 bases from V and 4 bases from J; bases unmatched to any gene: 7. The CDR3 coding sequence is TGTGCCAGCAGCTCGGGACTACTCCGAGAGACCCAGTACTTC. This sequence encodes CASSSGLLRETQYF.

This chain uses TRBV27 with TRBJ2-7, with 7 bases aligning to TRBD1. There are 14 residues in the CDR3. J lost 6 bases, V lost 9 bases, and 14 bases had no gene match. Germline V gene sequence: CDR1 MNHEY, CDR2 SMNVEV (reference sequence). CDR3 nucleotide sequence: TGTGCCAGTTCTCCGGGACAGATTATGCGCGAGCAGTACTTC. This codes for CASSPGQIMREQYF.

The sample holds many counts of this clonotype. The chain carries TRBV5-1 and TRBJ2-3; D perhaps matches TRBD2 (6 bases). Germline-derived CDR1 and CDR2 are SGHRS and YFSETQ. This CDR3 has 13 amino acids. Trimming left V 8 bases short and J 1 base short, with 11 bases between. Here the CDR3 DNA reads TGCGCCAGTTCGGGACTGGGCACAGATACGCAGTATTTT. Protein sequence: CASSGLGTDTQYF.

This clonotype was observed many times. V is TRBV12-3 or TRBV12-4 and J is TRBJ2-2; 9 bases align to TRBD2. J gave up 4 bases and V 3 bases, and 3 bases lay outside the gene matches. The CDR3 runs to 15 residues. CDR3 nucleotide sequence: TGTGCCAGCAGTTTCGGCGGGGGGGGCACCGGGGAGCTGTTTTTT. It is translated as CASSFGGGGTGELFF.

This clonotype was recorded once. No DNA is shown, since the ends of the CDR3 on it are uncertain; the CDR3 is the one TCRdb lists. V is TRBV7-5 and J is TRBJ2-5; TRBD1 was called by the table and not checked on the DNA. TRBV7-5 is reported as a pseudogene. The CDR3 region is 19 residues in length, termini included. This chain's CDR3 is CISVPEAHSPQSRGETQYF.

This clonotype has only a few counts. This chain links TRBV5-6 with TRBJ2-7; D gene unclear. CDR3 size: 13 residues. Germline V CDR1 and CDR2: SGHDT, YYEEEE. Trimming pared 5 bases from V and 6 bases from J, leaving 15 bases between. The CDR3 sequence: CASSLDGPGEQYF. The CDR3 DNA sequence: TGTGCCAGCAGTCTCGACGGCCCCGGCGAGCAGTACTTC.

This rearrangement joins TRBV18 to TRBJ1-6, with no clear D. Germline loops: CDR1 KGHSH, CDR2 LQKENI. The CDR3 is made up of 16 amino acids. V was clipped by 4 bases and J by 0 bases, with 10 bases between them. CDR3 DNA sequence: TGTGCCAGCTCACGAATACAAAGCTCCTATAATTCACCCCTCCACTTT. It encodes CASSRIQSSYNSPLHF.